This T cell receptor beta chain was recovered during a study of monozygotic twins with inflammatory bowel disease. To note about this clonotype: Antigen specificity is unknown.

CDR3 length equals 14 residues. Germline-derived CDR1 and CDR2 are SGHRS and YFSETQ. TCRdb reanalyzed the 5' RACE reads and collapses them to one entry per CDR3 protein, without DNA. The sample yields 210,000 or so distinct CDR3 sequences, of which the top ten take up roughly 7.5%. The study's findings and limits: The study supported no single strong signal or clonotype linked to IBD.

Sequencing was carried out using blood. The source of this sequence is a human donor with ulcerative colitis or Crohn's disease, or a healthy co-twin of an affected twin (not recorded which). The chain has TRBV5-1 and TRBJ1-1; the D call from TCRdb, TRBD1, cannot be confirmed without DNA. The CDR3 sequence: CASSSAGAPTEAFF.